This TCR beta chain was profiled in a study of cytomegalovirus exposure and HLA in healthy donors. This clone has a handful of counts. Its antigen is undetermined. The primer mix had 60 Vbeta and 13 Jbeta primers. The assay was immunoSEQ multiplex PCR, and TCRdb's table has in-frame clones only and misses some. Of 140,000 to 150,000 clones in the sample, approximately 81% were seen once. The study's findings and limits: Later analysis showed TCR association rates varying by HLA locus, highest for DRB1 and lowest for HLA-C. Owing to their indistinguishability, certain V segments, notably TRBV6-2 and TRBV6-3, were excluded.

From germline, CDR1 is MNHEY and CDR2 SMNVEV (reference sequence). Trimming removed 5 bases from V and 9 bases from J; junction bases left unmatched: 8. The CDR3 is 15 amino acids. Sequenced: PBMCs. The rearrangement links TRBV27 to TRBJ2-2, with 11 bases fitting TRBD1. The receptor was derived from a boy aged 2 to 10 in good health and CMV-seronegative. The CDR3 spells CASSAWGTGGRELFF. Here the CDR3 DNA reads TGTGCCAGCAGTGCTTGGGGGACAGGGGGTAGGGAGCTGTTTTTT.